These 12 T cell receptor beta chains were all obtained from the same sample, sequenced in a study of cytomegalovirus exposure and HLA in healthy donors. A multiplex PCR was run with 60 Vbeta primers and 13 Jbeta primers. Sequenced by immunoSEQ multiplex PCR; TCRdb stores in-frame clones only, minus some. The table for this sample gives about 130,000 clones. The sequencing input was PBMCs. Receptors were obtained from a middle-aged woman in good health and CMV-seropositive.

The V gene is TRBV2, the J gene TRBJ2-3; 9 bases line up with TRBD2. J gave up 7 bases and V 5 bases, and 13 bases lay outside the gene matches. The CDR3 runs 16 residues. The germline V gene encodes CDR1 SNHLY and CDR2 FYNNEI. In DNA form, the CDR3 reads TGTGCCAGCAGTAGAGGGCTAGCGGGACCTCCTCATACGCAGTATTTT. Translation: CASSRGLAGPPHTQYF.

The chain couples TRBV6-5 to TRBJ1-4; 12 nucleotides line up with TRBD1. This CDR3 contains 16 residues. Germline values: CDR1 MNHEY, CDR2 SVGAGI. Germline trimming cut 2 bases from V and 4 bases from J; bases unmatched to any gene: 2. CDR3: CASSYGTGGGNEKLFF. In DNA, the CDR3 is TGTGCCAGCAGTTACGGGACAGGGGGCGGTAATGAAAAACTGTTTTTT.

V and J are TRBV28 and TRBJ1-5, with D unresolved. The CDR3 totals 13 residues. Trimming stripped 3 bases from V and 1 base from J, with 4 bases between. CDR1 is MDHEN, CDR2 SYDVKM, per germline. The chain's CDR3 is CASSFSSNQPQHF. For the CDR3, the DNA is TGTGCCAGCAGTTTCTCCAGCAATCAGCCCCAGCATTTT.

The chain has TRBV28 and TRBJ2-1; TRBD2 aligns across 8 bases. The CDR3 contains 14 residues. Germline V CDR1 and CDR2: MDHEN, SYDVKM. With V trimmed by 5 bases and J by 4 bases, 4 bases remained unmatched. CDR3 DNA sequence: TGTGCCAGCAGTACTAGCGGACCGTACAATGAGCAGTTCTTC. Encoded protein: CASSTSGPYNEQFF.

The chain uses TRBV5-1 and TRBJ2-5; the D is unclear. The CDR3 extends over 11 amino acids. V was trimmed by 1 base and J by 11 bases, leaving 9 bases between them. Germline V gene data show CDR1 as SGHRS and CDR2 as YFSETQ. CDR3 loop: CASSLSREQYF. The CDR3 DNA is TGCGCCAGCAGCTTGTCAAGAGAGCAGTACTTC.

The CDR3 region is CASSPRRSGLNEQFF. DNA for the CDR3: TGTGCCAGCAGCCCCAGGAGAAGCGGACTCAATGAGCAGTTCTTC. The V gene is TRBV7-2, the J gene TRBJ2-1; D may be TRBD2 (5 bases). This CDR3 is built from 15 residues. Germline V gene sequence: CDR1 SGHTA, CDR2 FQGNSA. Trimming left V 5 bases short and J 6 bases short, with 17 bases between. The whole variable domain, filled in from reference TRBV7-2 and TRBJ2-1, reads GAGVSQSPSNKVTEKGKDVELRCDPISGHTALYWYRQSLGQGLEFLIYFQGNSAPDKSGLPSDRFSAERTGGSVSTLTIQRTQQEDSAVYLCASSPRRSGLNEQFFGPGTRLTVL.

V gene TRBV4-1 combines with J gene TRBJ2-3, with D uncertain. Per the germline V gene, CDR1 is MGHRA and CDR2 is YSYEKL. The germline V and J ends were trimmed by 2 bases and 6 bases, with 9 bases remaining between them. The CDR3 is 13 residues long. The CDR3 DNA reads TGCGCCAGCAGCCAAACTCACGTCGATACGCAGTATTTT. Translation: CASSQTHVDTQYF.

The genes are TRBV4-3 and TRBJ2-2; TRBD2 agrees at 15 bases. The CDR3 length is 19 residues. Germline V gives CDR1 LGHNA, CDR2 YSLEER. V trimming: 3 bases; J trimming: 0 bases; junction bases outside the gene matches: 5. The CDR3 DNA reads TGCGCCAGCAGCCAGTTAGGACTAGCGGGAGGGCCGAACACCGGGGAGCTGTTTTTT. It encodes CASSQLGLAGGPNTGELFF.

CDR3 protein: CASQRGQGVAYEQYF. CDR3 sequence (DNA): TGCGCCAGCCAAAGGGGACAGGGGGTGGCCTACGAGCAGTACTTC. J is TRBJ2-7 and V is TRBV10-1; 11 nucleotides line up with TRBD1. Losses at the gene ends were 8 bases for V and 2 bases for J; bases not matched to a gene: 8. This CDR3 is built from 15 residues. Germline CDR1 is WNHNN and CDR2 is SYGVQD (reference sequence).

The rearrangement links TRBV9 to TRBJ1-5; a weak D match, TRBD1 (6 bases). The germline V gene encodes CDR1 SGDLS and CDR2 YYNGEE. The germline V and J ends were trimmed by 4 bases and 5 bases, with 16 bases remaining between them. This CDR3 is 15 amino acids long. The CDR3 is CASSPGVSGDQPQHF. The CDR3 region has the DNA TGTGCCAGCAGCCCAGGGGTCTCAGGGGATCAGCCCCAGCATTTT.

The genes are TRBV5-1 and TRBJ2-1, with 7 bases aligning to TRBD1. Germline V CDR1 and CDR2: SGHRS, YFSETQ. This CDR3 contains 15 residues. V gave up 0 bases and J gave up 3 bases; unmatched junction bases: 3. The CDR3 loop is CASSLEGTDYNEQFF. As DNA, the CDR3 is TGCGCCAGCAGCTTGGAAGGGACAGACTACAATGAGCAGTTCTTC. Supplemented by reference TRBV5-1 and TRBJ2-1, the full variable domain reads KAGVTQTPRYLIKTRGQQVTLSCSPISGHRSVSWYQQTPGQGLQFLFEYFSETQRNKGNFPGRFSGRQFSNSRSEMNVSTLELGDSALYLCASSLEGTDYNEQFFGPGTRLTVL.

The chain combines TRBV30 with TRBJ2-5; the match to TRBD1 covers 10 bases. The CDR3 loop spans 13 amino acids. V was clipped by 5 bases and J by 5 bases; unmatched bases: 5. Germline CDR1 GTSNPN, CDR2 SVGIG (reference sequence). CDR3 DNA: TGTGCCTGGGATATGGGACAGGGGGAGACCCAGTACTTC. It translates to CAWDMGQGETQYF.